Listed below are T cell receptor beta chains from one sample, sequenced in a study of metastatic and nonmetastatic thyroid tumors. TCRdb re-clonotyped the PCR reads through MiXCR. The sample shows some 30,000 clones, about a tenth of them seen only once. Sample: blood. The receptors shown here come from a female donor with papillary thyroid cancer or a benign thyroid nodule (not recorded which). Some clones in this sample may be carry-over from other donors' samples. Both conserved end residues are part of each CDR3. A D gene is named only where the DNA matches it firmly. Expanded clones get a size class; other rows say once, few or many, or leave the size out.

V	size	D	J	DNA	CDR3
TRBV30	many	TRBD1	TRBJ1-2	TGTGCCTGGAGTCCCCAAGGGACAGCATATGGCTACACCTTC	CAWSPQGTAYGYTF
TRBV5-1	NA	NA	TRBJ1-2	TGCGCCAGCAGACTCTCGGGAGTCGATGGCTACACCTTC	CASRLSGVDGYTF
TRBV7-9	NA	NA	TRBJ2-1	TGTGCCAGCAGCCTAGCCGGGAGTGGCCACAATGAGCAGTTCTTC	CASSLAGSGHNEQFF
TRBV7-9	many	TRBD2	TRBJ2-1	TGTGCCAGCAGCTCTAGCGGCAAATACAATGAGCAGTTCTTC	CASSSSGKYNEQFF
TRBV13	many	NA	TRBJ2-3	TGTGCCAGCAGCACGACTGGGCCGCAGTATTTT	CASSTTGPQYF
TRBV2	many	TRBD1	TRBJ2-6	TGTGCCAGCACCAGCCGACAGGGCTCTGGGGCCAACGTCCTGACTTTC	CASTSRQGSGANVLTF
TRBV28	many	TRBD1	TRBJ1-2	TGTGCCAGCAGACGGACAGGGATCTATGGCTACACCTTC	CASRRTGIYGYTF
TRBV9	many	TRBD1	TRBJ1-2	TGTGCCAGCAGCCCTCAGGGGGAGTTCTATGGCTACACCTTC	CASSPQGEFYGYTF
TRBV5-1	many	NA	TRBJ2-7	TGCGCCAGCAGCTTGGCACTTACCTACGAGCAGTACTTC	CASSLALTYEQYF
TRBV5-1	many	NA	TRBJ1-1	TGCGCCAGCAGCCTAACACGACCCCCAGCTTTCTTT	CASSLTRPPAFF
TRBV2	many	NA	TRBJ1-1	TGTGCCAGCAGTGATATCGGGGGTCGCACTGAAGCTTTCTTT	CASSDIGGRTEAFF
TRBV30	NA	NA	TRBJ2-3	TGTGCCTGGAGAAGTCCGGGAGAGGCAGATACGCAGTATTTT	CAWRSPGEADTQYF
TRBV6-1	NA	TRBD1	TRBJ2-7	TGTGCCAGCAGTGAAGCGTCAGGGGGCTTCCACGAGCAGTACTTC	CASSEASGGFHEQYF
TRBV12-3/TRBV12-4	many	NA	TRBJ1-1	TGTGCCAGCAGTTTACTACCGGGGGCGGGTGAAGCTTTCTTT	CASSLLPGAGEAFF
TRBV20-1	many	TRBD2	TRBJ2-1	TGCAGTGCCACACTAGCGGGAGGGTCTGACAATGAGCAGTTCTTC	CSATLAGGSDNEQFF
TRBV19	few	NA	TRBJ2-3	TGTGCCAGTAGTATTTGGCCCCCCGCGTCGCGCACAGATACGCAGTATTTT	CASSIWPPASRTDTQYF
TRBV2	few	NA	TRBJ1-6	TGTGCCAGCAGGAATTGGGCAGATTATAATTCACCCCTCCACTTT	CASRNWADYNSPLHF
TRBV6-5	many	NA	TRBJ2-7	TGTGCCAGCAGTTACTCGATAGGACAGACTCCACTCTCCTACGAGCAGTACTTC	CASSYSIGQTPLSYEQYF
TRBV20-1	many	TRBD2	TRBJ2-1	TGCAGTGCTAGAGAGCGTCTTGGGACTAGAGCCTGGAATGAGCAGTTCTTC	CSARERLGTRAWNEQFF
TRBV19	NA	NA	TRBJ2-1	TGTGCCAGTAGTATATATTTCCGGAGGGACACCTACAATGAGCAGTTCTTC	CASSIYFRRDTYNEQFF
TRBV10-3	many	NA	TRBJ2-3	TGTGCCATCAGGGATCCGGGACTCCGCACAGATACGCAGTATTTT	CAIRDPGLRTDTQYF
TRBV5-1	few	NA	TRBJ1-2	TGCGCCAGCAGACCAAGGGTATTTGACTATGGCTACACCTTC	CASRPRVFDYGYTF
TRBV11-2	NA	NA	TRBJ1-1	TGTGCCAGCAGCCAAGGACATGGGGCAATGAACACTGAAGCTTTCTTT	CASSQGHGAMNTEAFF
TRBV9	many	NA	TRBJ2-3	TGTGCCAGCAGCGTAAGTAATGGCGGAATCACAGATACGCAGTATTTT	CASSVSNGGITDTQYF
TRBV20-1	NA	TRBD2	TRBJ2-1	TGCAGTGAGTCGGGACTAGCGGAAAACAATGAGCAGTTCTTC	CSESGLAENNEQFF
TRBV7-6	many	NA	TRBJ1-3	TGTGCCAGCAGCTCAGGACAGCTTAGCTCTGGAAACACCATATATTTT	CASSSGQLSSGNTIYF
TRBV6-2/TRBV6-3	NA	NA	TRBJ1-4	TGTGCCAGCAGTTACGGTTACCGTCAGGGGATCCCTGAAAAACTGTTTTTT	CASSYGYRQGIPEKLFF
TRBV27	many	NA	TRBJ2-3	TGTGCCAGCAGTTCCGGGGCTCCGGCTACGCAGTATTTT	CASSSGAPATQYF
TRBV7-7	few	NA	TRBJ2-5	TGTGCCAGCAGCCCGATGGATGGGGAGACCCAGTACTTC	CASSPMDGETQYF
TRBV5-4	many	TRBD1	TRBJ2-7	TGTGCCAGCAGCTTCGGTACAGGGGGTTACGAGCAGTACTTC	CASSFGTGGYEQYF
TRBV6-1	few	TRBD1	TRBJ1-2	TGTGCCAGCAGTGGCTTATACAGGGGGCAGGGCTACACCTTC	CASSGLYRGQGYTF
TRBV20-1	many	NA	TRBJ1-2	TGCAGTGCTCACGGAGGGGATTTAAACTATGGCTACACCTTC	CSAHGGDLNYGYTF
TRBV11-3	many	NA	TRBJ2-2	TGTGCCAGCAGCTTCGCCGGGGAGCTGTTTTTT	CASSFAGELFF
TRBV20-1	many	TRBD2	TRBJ2-1	TGCAGTGCCACGAAACGGGCTAGCGGCCCGGGGGTTGAGCAGTTCTTC	CSATKRASGPGVEQFF
TRBV5-8	NA	TRBD1	TRBJ2-7	TGTGCCAGCAGCGTTAGGGGGCCGACCTACGAGCAGTACTTC	CASSVRGPTYEQYF
TRBV30	NA	NA	TRBJ1-1	TGTGCCTGGAGTGTAAAGACTGAAGCTTTCTTT	CAWSVKTEAFF
TRBV27	few	TRBD2	TRBJ2-3	TGTGCCAGCAGTTTCAGCGGGGGAAGCACAGATACGCAGTATTTT	CASSFSGGSTDTQYF
TRBV30	NA	TRBD2	TRBJ2-7	TGTGCCTGGAGTGCGACTAGCGGCTACGAGCAGTACTTC	CAWSATSGYEQYF